The subject of this entry is one T cell receptor beta chain. This record comes from a study of PD-1 and CTLA-4 blockade in melanoma. CDR3 length: 9 residues. Germline V lookup: CDR1 SNHLY, CDR2 FYNNEI. The V gene lost 11 bases and the J gene lost 5 bases, with 6 bases spanning the gap. Generated by immunoSEQ multiplex PCR, the TCRdb table keeps only in-frame clones and is missing some. The repertoire holds 25,000 to 35,000 clones, with 80% to 95% as singletons. The chain links TRBV2 to TRBJ2-5; D remains ambiguous. This specimen consisted of CD8+ T cells from peripheral blood, obtained from a patient given anti-PD-1 treatment. The TCR originated in a human donor with melanoma. The chain's CDR3 is CACRETQYF. The DNA for the CDR3 is TGTGCCTGCCGGGAGACCCAGTACTTC. The whole variable domain, remainder taken from reference TRBV2 and TRBJ2-5, is EPEVTQTPSHQVTQMGQEVILRCVPISNHLYFYWYRQILGQKVEFLVSFYNNEISEKSEIFDDQFSVERPDGSNFTLKIRSTKLEDSAMYFCACRETQYFGPGTRLLVL.